Listed below are T cell receptor beta chains from one sample, sequenced in a study of regulatory T cells in long-lasting Graves disease. In TCRdb, the multiplex PCR reads were re-called with MiXCR into one record per CDR3 protein. The sample includes 500,000 to 800,000 distinct CDR3 sequences, 25% to 30% of them seen just once. This specimen was peripheral blood mononuclear cells (PBMCs), taken when the disease was refractory, from a patient treated with antithyroid drugs. The receptors originated from a female donor with Graves disease. CDR3s include the opening cysteine and the closing phenylalanine or tryptophan. The D gene is left open where the match is weak. Size is omitted from some rows. Given values are once, few, many or a class for expanded clones.

many	TRBJ1-2	TRBV7-8	TRBD1	CASSSSRTGGGYTF	TGTGCCAGCAGCTCTTCCCGGACAGGGGGTGGCTACACCTTC
many	TRBJ2-7	TRBV11-2	NA	CASSQRRLYEQYF	TGTGCCAGCAGCCAAAGGAGGTTATACGAGCAGTACTTC
NA	TRBJ2-5	TRBV5-6	TRBD1	CASSLGTGTVQETQYF	TGTGCCAGCAGCTTGGGGACAGGGACAGTCCAAGAGACCCAGTACTTC
NA	TRBJ1-1	TRBV19	NA	CASTTKQLGSEAFF	TGTGCCAGTACCACCAAGCAGCTCGGCTCTGAAGCTTTCTTT
few	TRBJ2-4	TRBV7-2	TRBD2	CASSSRSGRATNIQYF	TGTGCCAGCAGCTCCCGTAGCGGGAGGGCCACAAACATTCAGTACTTC
NA	TRBJ2-7	TRBV10-3	TRBD2	CAIRAGGGTYEQYF	TGTGCCATCAGAGCCGGGGGGGGAACATACGAGCAGTACTTC
NA	TRBJ1-2	TRBV5-1	TRBD1	CASSFRPVGQGALEHGYTF	TGCGCCAGCAGCTTCCGCCCCGTGGGACAGGGGGCTTTGGAGCATGGCTACACCTTC
NA	TRBJ1-5	TRBV3-1	NA	CASSQVDGTLPQHF	TGTGCCAGCAGCCAAGTTGACGGGACGCTGCCCCAGCATTTT
few	TRBJ2-1	TRBV11-2	TRBD1	CASSPRDRRILYNEQFF	TGTGCCAGCAGCCCGAGGGACAGGCGGATCCTCTACAATGAGCAGTTCTTC
NA	TRBJ2-1	TRBV7-9	TRBD2	CASSLLPSGGYNEQFF	TGTGCCAGCAGCTTATTGCCTAGCGGGGGGTACAATGAGCAGTTCTTC
NA	TRBJ1-5	TRBV4-1	TRBD1	CASSQGQGGSNQPQHF	TGCGCCAGCAGCCAGGGACAGGGGGGGAGCAATCAGCCCCAGCATTTT
NA	TRBJ2-3	TRBV12-3/TRBV12-4	NA	CASSFLGTDTQYF	TGTGCCAGCAGTTTTCTCGGTACAGATACGCAGTATTTT
few	TRBJ2-7	TRBV20-1	NA	CSARAGTNSYEQYF	TGCAGTGCTAGGGCCGGGACAAACTCCTACGAGCAGTACTTC
NA	TRBJ2-5	TRBV7-9	NA	CASSRPASGETQYF	TGTGCCAGCAGCCGACCGGCCTCGGGGGAGACCCAGTACTTC
NA	TRBJ2-7	TRBV5-6	NA	CASSLTGLYEQYF	TGTGCCAGCAGCTTGACCGGATTATACGAGCAGTACTTC
NA	TRBJ1-1	TRBV25-1	NA	CASNRAGIGGVNTEAFF	TGTGCCAGCAATCGAGCGGGAATTGGAGGGGTTAACACTGAAGCTTTCTTT
NA	TRBJ2-7	TRBV12-5	NA	CLGRNFYEQYF	TGCCTGGGGCGTAATTTCTACGAGCAGTACTTC
NA	TRBJ1-5	TRBV20-1	NA	CSATTGTRKPQHF	TGCAGTGCTACGACTGGCACTAGGAAGCCCCAGCATTTT
NA	TRBJ2-7	TRBV20-1	NA	CSARGGNRVVDEQYF	TGCAGTGCTAGAGGTGGGAACAGGGTAGTGGACGAGCAGTACTTC
many	TRBJ1-5	TRBV27	NA	CASSLVGPKNNQPQHF	TGTGCCAGCAGTTTAGTGGGCCCAAAAAACAATCAGCCCCAGCATTTT
many	TRBJ2-5	TRBV11-2	NA	CASSLEPGETQYF	TGTGCCAGCAGCTTAGAGCCAGGAGAGACCCAGTACTTC
many	TRBJ1-2	TRBV2	NA	CASSHRDLQRGYTF	TGTGCCAGCAGCCACCGGGACCTCCAACGGGGCTACACCTTC
few	TRBJ2-5	TRBV20-1	TRBD1	CSARDRGFETQYF	TGCAGTGCTAGGGACAGGGGATTCGAGACCCAGTACTTC
many	TRBJ2-7	TRBV6-1	TRBD1	CASSVPGTDYEQYF	TGTGCCAGCAGTGTTCCCGGGACAGACTACGAGCAGTACTTC
many	TRBJ1-1	TRBV28	NA	CASSRGRTEAFF	TGTGCCAGCAGCCGCGGTCGCACTGAAGCTTTCTTT
NA	TRBJ1-3	TRBV6-2/TRBV6-3	TRBD1	CASSEGQGHSGNTIYF	TGTGCCAGCAGTGAGGGACAGGGCCACTCTGGAAACACCATATATTTT
NA	TRBJ1-2	TRBV5-1	NA	CASSPGLFGYTF	TGCGCCAGCAGCCCCGGACTATTTGGCTACACCTTC
NA	TRBJ1-3	TRBV10-3	NA	CATHEASGNTIYF	TGTGCCACACACGAGGCCTCTGGAAACACCATATATTTT
NA	TRBJ1-5	TRBV20-1	TRBD1	CSARGLTGGNQPQHF	TGCAGTGCTAGGGGGCTGACAGGGGGCAATCAGCCCCAGCATTTT
NA	TRBJ2-1	TRBV5-1	TRBD2	CASSPFGGGNEQFF	TGCGCCAGCAGCCCGTTTGGGGGGGGCAATGAGCAGTTCTTC
NA	TRBJ1-4	TRBV7-3	NA	CASSPGGYFGNEKLFF	TGTGCCAGCAGCCCTGGGGGGTACTTCGGGAATGAAAAACTGTTTTTT
NA	TRBJ1-1	TRBV12-3/TRBV12-4	TRBD1	CASARTGSRDEAFF	TGTGCCAGCGCGAGGACAGGATCAAGAGATGAAGCTTTCTTT
NA	TRBJ2-5	TRBV29-1	TRBD2	CSASGGAGETQYF	TGCAGCGCCTCCGGGGGGGCAGGAGAGACCCAGTACTTC
NA	TRBJ2-5	TRBV27	TRBD1	CASSTTGAGETQYF	TGTGCCAGCAGTACTACAGGGGCGGGCGAGACCCAGTACTTC
few	TRBJ1-5	TRBV12-3/TRBV12-4	TRBD1	CASSFSGQEQPQHF	TGTGCCAGCAGTTTCTCGGGACAGGAGCAGCCCCAGCATTTT
few	TRBJ2-7	TRBV5-1	NA	CASSLVALGEQYF	TGCGCCAGCAGCTTGGTAGCACTGGGCGAGCAGTACTTC
NA	TRBJ2-7	TRBV6-2/TRBV6-3	NA	CASSYEGDRSYEQYF	TGTGCCAGCAGTTACGAAGGAGACAGGAGCTACGAGCAGTACTTC
many	TRBJ2-7	TRBV12-3/TRBV12-4	TRBD2	CASSHLLAGAREQYF	TGTGCCAGCAGTCACCTACTAGCGGGAGCCCGGGAGCAGTACTTC
few	TRBJ2-7	TRBV10-3	TRBD1	CAISEEGQGVIYEQYF	TGTGCCATCAGTGAGGAGGGACAGGGGGTCATTTACGAGCAGTACTTC
NA	TRBJ1-2	TRBV3-1	NA	CASGIVGGGYTF	TGTGCCAGCGGTATAGTGGGGGGCGGCTACACCTTC
NA	TRBJ2-7	TRBV28	TRBD2	CASKGLVSEQYF	TGTGCCAGCAAGGGACTAGTTTCCGAGCAGTACTTC
NA	TRBJ2-7	TRBV7-3	NA	CASSQGGDSYYEQYF	TGTGCCAGCAGCCAAGGGGGAGACAGTTACTACGAGCAGTACTTC
few	TRBJ2-5	TRBV3-1	TRBD2	CASSQLGGQETQYF	TGTGCCAGCAGCCAACTCGGGGGGCAAGAGACCCAGTACTTC
few	TRBJ2-6	TRBV27	TRBD2	CASNRGGSGANVLTF	TGTGCCAGCAACCGCGGGGGATCTGGGGCCAACGTCCTGACTTTC
once	TRBJ1-3	TRBV5-1	NA	CASSWDYSGNTIYF	TGCGCCAGCAGCTGGGACTACTCTGGAAACACCATATATTTT
NA	TRBJ1-1	TRBV7-3	TRBD1	CASSLRDPGQGNTEAFF	TGTGCCAGCAGCTTAAGAGACCCGGGACAGGGGAACACTGAAGCTTTCTTT
many	TRBJ1-2	TRBV28	NA	CASSLWYGDYGYTF	TGTGCCAGCAGTTTGTGGTACGGAGACTATGGCTACACCTTC